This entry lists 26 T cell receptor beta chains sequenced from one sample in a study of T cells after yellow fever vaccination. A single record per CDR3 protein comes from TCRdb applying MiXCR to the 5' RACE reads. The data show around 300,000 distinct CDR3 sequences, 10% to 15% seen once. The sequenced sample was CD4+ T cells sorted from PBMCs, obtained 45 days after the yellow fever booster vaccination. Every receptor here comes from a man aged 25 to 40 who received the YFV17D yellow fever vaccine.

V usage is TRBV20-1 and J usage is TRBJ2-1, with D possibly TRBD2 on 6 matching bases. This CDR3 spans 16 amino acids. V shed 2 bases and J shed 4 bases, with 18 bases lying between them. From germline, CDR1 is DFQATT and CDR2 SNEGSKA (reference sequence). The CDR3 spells CSARRSGRTVYNEQFF. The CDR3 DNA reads TGCAGTGCTAGACGGAGCGGGCGGACTGTATACAATGAGCAGTTCTTC.

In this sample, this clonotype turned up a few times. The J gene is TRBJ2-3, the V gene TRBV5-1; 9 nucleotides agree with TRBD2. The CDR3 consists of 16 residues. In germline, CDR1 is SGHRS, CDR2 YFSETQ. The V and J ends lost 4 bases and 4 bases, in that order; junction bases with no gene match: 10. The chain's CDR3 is CASSLQAGGPSDTQYF. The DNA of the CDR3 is TGCGCCAGCAGCCTCCAGGCGGGAGGGCCGTCAGATACGCAGTATTTT.

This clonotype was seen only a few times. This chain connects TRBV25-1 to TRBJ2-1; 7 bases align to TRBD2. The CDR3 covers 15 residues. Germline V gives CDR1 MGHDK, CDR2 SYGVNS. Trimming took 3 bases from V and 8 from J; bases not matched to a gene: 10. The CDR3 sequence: CASSDGREPNDEQFF. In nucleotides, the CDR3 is TGTGCCAGCAGTGACGGGCGGGAGCCGAATGATGAGCAGTTCTTC.

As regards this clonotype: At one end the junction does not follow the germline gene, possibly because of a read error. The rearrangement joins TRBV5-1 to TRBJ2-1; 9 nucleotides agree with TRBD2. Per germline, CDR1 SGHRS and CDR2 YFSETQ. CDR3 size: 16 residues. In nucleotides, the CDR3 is TGCGACAGCAGCTTGACTAGCGGATGGGGGGATAATGAGCAGTTCTTC. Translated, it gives CDSSLTSGWGDNEQFF.

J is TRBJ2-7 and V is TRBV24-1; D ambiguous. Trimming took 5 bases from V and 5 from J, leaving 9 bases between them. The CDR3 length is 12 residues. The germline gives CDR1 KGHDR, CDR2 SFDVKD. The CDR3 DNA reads TGTGCCACCAGTGTGGAAACCCACGAGCAGTACTTC. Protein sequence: CATSVETHEQYF.

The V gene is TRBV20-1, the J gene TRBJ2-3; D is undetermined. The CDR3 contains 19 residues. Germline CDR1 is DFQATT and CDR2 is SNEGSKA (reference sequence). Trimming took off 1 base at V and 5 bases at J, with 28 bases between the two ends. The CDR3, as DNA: TGCAGTGCTAGAGTAGCCACGAACGTCCTCGCACTACCGAGAGATACGCAGTATTTT. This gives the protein CSARVATNVLALPRDTQYF.

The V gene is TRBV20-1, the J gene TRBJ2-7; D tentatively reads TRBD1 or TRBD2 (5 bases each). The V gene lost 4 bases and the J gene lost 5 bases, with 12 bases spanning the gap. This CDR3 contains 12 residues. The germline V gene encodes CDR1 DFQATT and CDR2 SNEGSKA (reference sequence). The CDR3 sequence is CSAMPGRDEQYF. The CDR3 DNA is TGCAGTGCTATGCCAGGGCGGGACGAGCAGTACTTC.

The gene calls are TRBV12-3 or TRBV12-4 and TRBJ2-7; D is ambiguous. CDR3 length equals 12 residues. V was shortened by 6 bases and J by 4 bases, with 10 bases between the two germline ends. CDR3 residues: CASRPNGYEQYF. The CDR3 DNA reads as TGTGCCAGCAGACCAAACGGGTACGAGCAGTACTTC.

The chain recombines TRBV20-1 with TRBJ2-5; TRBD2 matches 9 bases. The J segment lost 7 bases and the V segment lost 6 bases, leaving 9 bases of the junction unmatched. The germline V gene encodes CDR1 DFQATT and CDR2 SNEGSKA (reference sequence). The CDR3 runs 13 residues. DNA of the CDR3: TGCAGTGCCGCCGGACTAGCGCTGGGGACCCAGTACTTC. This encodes CSAAGLALGTQYF.

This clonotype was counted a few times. The CDR3: CASSRKTGNTEAFF. CDR3 DNA sequence: TGTGCCAGCAGTCGGAAGACAGGGAACACTGAAGCTTTCTTT. The J gene is TRBJ1-1, the V gene TRBV6-1; a possible D gene is TRBD1 (6 bases). V was pared by 5 bases and J by 1 base, with 11 bases between. The CDR3 is made up of 14 amino acids. The germline V gene has CDR1 MNHNS and CDR2 SASEGT.

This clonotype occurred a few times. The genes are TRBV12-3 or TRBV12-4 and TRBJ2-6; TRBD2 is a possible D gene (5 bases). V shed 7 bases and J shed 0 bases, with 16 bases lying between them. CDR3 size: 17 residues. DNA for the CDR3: TGTGCCAGCACCCGGCTCCGGGATACCTCTGGGGCCAACGTCCTGACTTTC. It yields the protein CASTRLRDTSGANVLTF.

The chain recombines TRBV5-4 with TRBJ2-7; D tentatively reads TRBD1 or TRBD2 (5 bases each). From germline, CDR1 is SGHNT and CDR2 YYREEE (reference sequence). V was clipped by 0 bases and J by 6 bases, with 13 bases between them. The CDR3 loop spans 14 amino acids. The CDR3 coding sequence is TGTGCCAGCAGCTTGGGGGGCGGGCATCGCGAGCAGTACTTC. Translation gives CASSLGGGHREQYF. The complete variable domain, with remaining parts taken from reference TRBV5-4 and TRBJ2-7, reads ETGVTQSPTHLIKTRGQQVTLRCSSQSGHNTVSWYQQALGQGPQFIFQYYREEENGRGNFPPRFSGLQFPNYSSELNVNALELDDSALYLCASSLGGGHREQYFGPGTRLTVT.

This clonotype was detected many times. CDR3 sequence (DNA): TGTGCCAGCAGTTTAGCGGGAGGGCCCGGGGAGCTGTTTTTT. Its translation: CASSLAGGPGELFF. The rearrangement uses TRBV6-2 or TRBV6-3 and TRBJ2-2; 11 nucleotides line up with TRBD2. CDR3 length: 14 residues. The germline CDR1 and CDR2 sequences are MNHEY and SVGEGT. V shed 4 bases and J 6 bases; nucleotides not matched to a gene: 1.

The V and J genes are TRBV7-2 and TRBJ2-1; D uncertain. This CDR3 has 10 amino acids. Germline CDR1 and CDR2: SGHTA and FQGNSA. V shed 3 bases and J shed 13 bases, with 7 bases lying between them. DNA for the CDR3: TGTGCCAGCAGCTTTACGGCTCAGTTCTTC. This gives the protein CASSFTAQFF.

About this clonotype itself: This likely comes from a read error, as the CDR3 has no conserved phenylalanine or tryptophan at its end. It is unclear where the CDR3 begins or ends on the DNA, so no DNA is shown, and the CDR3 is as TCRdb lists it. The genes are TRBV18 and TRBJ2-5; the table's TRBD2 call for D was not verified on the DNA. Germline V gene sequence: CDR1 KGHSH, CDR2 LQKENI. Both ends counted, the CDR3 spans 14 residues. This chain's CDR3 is CASSPGTSGRGTDL.

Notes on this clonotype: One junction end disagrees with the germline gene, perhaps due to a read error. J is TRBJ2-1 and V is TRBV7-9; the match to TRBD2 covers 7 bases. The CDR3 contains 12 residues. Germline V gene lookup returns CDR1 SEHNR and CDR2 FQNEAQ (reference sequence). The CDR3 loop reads CSSKWEGNEQFF. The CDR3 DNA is TGTTCCAGCAAGTGGGAGGGCAATGAGCAGTTCTTC.

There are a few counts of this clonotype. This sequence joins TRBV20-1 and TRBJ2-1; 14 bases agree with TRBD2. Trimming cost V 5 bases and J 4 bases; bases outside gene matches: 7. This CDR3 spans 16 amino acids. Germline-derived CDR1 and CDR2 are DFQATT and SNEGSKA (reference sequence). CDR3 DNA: TGCAGTGCTCTCGGGACTAGCGGGAGTGAGTACAATGAGCAGTTCTTC. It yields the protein CSALGTSGSEYNEQFF.

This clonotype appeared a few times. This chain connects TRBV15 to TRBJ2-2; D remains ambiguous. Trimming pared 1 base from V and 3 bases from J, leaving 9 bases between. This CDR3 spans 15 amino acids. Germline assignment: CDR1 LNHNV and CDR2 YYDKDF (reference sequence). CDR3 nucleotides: TGTGCCACCAGCAGAGGGGTTGGGGACACCGGGGAGCTGTTTTTT. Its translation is CATSRGVGDTGELFF.

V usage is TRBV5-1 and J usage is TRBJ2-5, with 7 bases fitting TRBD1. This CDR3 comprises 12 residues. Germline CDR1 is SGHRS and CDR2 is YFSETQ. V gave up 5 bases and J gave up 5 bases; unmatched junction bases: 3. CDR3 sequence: CASRQGWETQYF. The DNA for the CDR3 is TGCGCCAGCAGACAGGGGTGGGAGACCCAGTACTTC. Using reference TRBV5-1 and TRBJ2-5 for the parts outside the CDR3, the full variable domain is KAGVTQTPRYLIKTRGQQVTLSCSPISGHRSVSWYQQTPGQGLQFLFEYFSETQRNKGNFPGRFSGRQFSNSRSEMNVSTLELGDSALYLCASRQGWETQYFGPGTRLLVL.

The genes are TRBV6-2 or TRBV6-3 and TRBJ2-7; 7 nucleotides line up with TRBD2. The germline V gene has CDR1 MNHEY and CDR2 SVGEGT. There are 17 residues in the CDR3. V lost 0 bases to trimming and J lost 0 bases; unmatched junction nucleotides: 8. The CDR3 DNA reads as TGTGCCAGCAGTTACTCGATGGGGCTAGCGGTCTCCTACGAGCAGTACTTC. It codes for CASSYSMGLAVSYEQYF.

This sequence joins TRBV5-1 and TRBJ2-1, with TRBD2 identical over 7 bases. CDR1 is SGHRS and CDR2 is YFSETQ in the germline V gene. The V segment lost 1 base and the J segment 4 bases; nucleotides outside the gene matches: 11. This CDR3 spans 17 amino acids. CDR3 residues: CASSLRPSGIPYNEQFF. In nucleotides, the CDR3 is TGCGCCAGCAGCTTGCGGCCGAGCGGGATACCTTACAATGAGCAGTTCTTC.

CDR3 sequence (DNA): TGTGCCAGCAGTTCAGGGTTCCATGAGCAGTTCTTC. Translating it yields CASSSGFHEQFF. The V and J genes are TRBV6-2 or TRBV6-3 and TRBJ2-1, with a weak D call TRBD1 (5 bases). The CDR3 loop spans 12 amino acids. The V end was cut by 4 bases, the J end by 8 bases, with 9 bases between. From germline, CDR1 is MNHEY and CDR2 SVGEGT.

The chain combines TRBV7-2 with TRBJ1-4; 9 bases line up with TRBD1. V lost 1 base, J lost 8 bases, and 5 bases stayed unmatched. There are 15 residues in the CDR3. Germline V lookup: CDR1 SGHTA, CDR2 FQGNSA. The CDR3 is CASSLGTGGAEKLFF. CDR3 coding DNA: TGTGCCAGCAGCTTAGGCACAGGGGGCGCAGAAAAACTGTTTTTT.

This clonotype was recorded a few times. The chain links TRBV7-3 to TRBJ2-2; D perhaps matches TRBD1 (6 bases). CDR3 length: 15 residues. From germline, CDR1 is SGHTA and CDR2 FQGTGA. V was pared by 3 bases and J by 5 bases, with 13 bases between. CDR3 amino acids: CASSFEGGYTGELFF. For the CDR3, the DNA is TGTGCCAGCAGCTTTGAAGGGGGTTATACCGGGGAGCTGTTTTTT.

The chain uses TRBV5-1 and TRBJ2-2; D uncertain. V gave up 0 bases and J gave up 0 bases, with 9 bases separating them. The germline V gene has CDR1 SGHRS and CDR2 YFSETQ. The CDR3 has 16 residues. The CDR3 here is CASSLVGRSNTGELFF. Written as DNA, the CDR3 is TGCGCCAGCAGCTTGGTTGGCAGATCGAACACCGGGGAGCTGTTTTTT. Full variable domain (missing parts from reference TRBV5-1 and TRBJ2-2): KAGVTQTPRYLIKTRGQQVTLSCSPISGHRSVSWYQQTPGQGLQFLFEYFSETQRNKGNFPGRFSGRQFSNSRSEMNVSTLELGDSALYLCASSLVGRSNTGELFFGEGSRLTVL.

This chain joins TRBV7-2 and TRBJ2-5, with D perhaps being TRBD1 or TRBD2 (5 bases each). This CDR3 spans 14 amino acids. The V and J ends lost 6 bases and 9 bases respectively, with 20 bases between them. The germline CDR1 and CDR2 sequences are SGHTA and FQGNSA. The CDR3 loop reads CASSSGARVSAQYF. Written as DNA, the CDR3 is TGTGCCAGCAGTTCCGGGGCGCGGGTGTCGGCCCAGTACTTC.